This T cell receptor beta chain was identified during a study of T cells after yellow fever vaccination (dated by TCRdb to the late 2010s). Describing the broader study: The SMART-Seq v4 Ultra Low Input RNA kit was used to prepare libraries from fractions with low cell numbers. Bulk TCR alpha and beta repertoires were sequenced longitudinally to track T-cell clones before and after primary and booster YFV17D yellow fever vaccination. The cohort comprised two healthy male donors, one aged 18 to 30 and one aged 30 to 40 years. Bulk PBMC replicates and cell subsets were isolated from blood drawn at multiple timepoints before and after both primary and secondary immunization. General conclusions and limits of the study: Computational filtering was needed because FACS-sorted repertoires could contain abundant contaminating clonotypes from the bulk population. A small share of clonotypes occurred in both CD4 and CD8 compartments, likely arising from convergent recombination. After the booster, most of the clones that had expanded following primary vaccination were detected again (96% of CD4 and around 90% of CD8), which suggests that memory was broadly maintained. Only a couple of donors were included in the study, so the extent to which the findings can be generalized is limited. The secondary T-cell response was weaker than the primary response but faster, peaking on day 5 instead of day 15.

The treatment or condition label for this specimen denotes: live attenuated yellow fever vaccine strain. A standard Ficoll-Paque protocol was used to isolate PBMCs from peripheral blood. Dynabeads CD4 and CD8 positive selection kits were used to isolate the CD4 and CD8 T-cell fractions. TriZol was used to extract RNA from bulk PBMCs, CD4 and CD8 fractions, and dextramer-positive and dextramer-negative fractions. V is pared back by 4 bases and J by 0 bases, with 7 bases lying between the germline termini. Including the terminal cysteine and phenylalanine, the CDR3 comprises 13 residues. Kept here is only the CDR3 DNA, which spans 39 bases and is read in frame from base 1. The CDR1 and CDR2 encoded by the germline V gene are SQVTM and ANQGSEA. In its sample, this clonotype was seen a few times. The antigen it binds to is not known. No per-base quality is available; no much larger clone lies one base away.

Sequenced using an Illumina NovaSeq 6000. Synthesis of TCR cDNA relied on 5'RACE template switching, a step that introduced a universal primer site along with unique molecular identifiers. cDNA synthesis was primed from both the TCR alpha and TCR beta constant segments. Two PCR steps were used to amplify libraries, with sample barcodes and sequencing adapters being added in the second step. Sequencing of libraries was done on Illumina HiSeq 2500 (2x100 bp) or NovaSeq (2x150 bp). The original methods were these. Reads were demultiplexed and collapsed into UMI consensus sequences with MIGEC, and V(D)J alignment was performed with MiXCR. Using edgeR on replicate PBMC samples, clonotypes were called vaccine-responding if FDR was below 0.01 and the log2 fold change was above 5 up to day 15. Bulk clonotypes were assigned CD4 or CD8 identity according to which sequenced CD4 or CD8 repertoire held them at higher abundance. TCRdb trimmed the raw reads at Q25, called clones with MiXCR and kept productive beta chains. One record per CDR3 amino acid sequence lists the most common genes and DNA. TCRdb's processing, not the authors', yielded these V and J calls. The sample records 150,000 to 200,000 distinct CDR3 sequences, 11% of which are singletons. The ten largest account for less than 40% of the sample.

The V gene is TRBV29-1 and the J gene is TRBJ1-3; a confident D gene designation cannot be given. Sample: CD8+ T cells sorted from PBMCs, taken 15 days after the yellow fever booster vaccination. This TCR was recovered from a man aged 18 to 35 who received the YFV17D yellow fever vaccine. The CDR3 loop reads CSVATASGNTIYF. The nucleotides read TGCAGCGTTGCAACGGCCTCTGGAAACACCATATATTTT.